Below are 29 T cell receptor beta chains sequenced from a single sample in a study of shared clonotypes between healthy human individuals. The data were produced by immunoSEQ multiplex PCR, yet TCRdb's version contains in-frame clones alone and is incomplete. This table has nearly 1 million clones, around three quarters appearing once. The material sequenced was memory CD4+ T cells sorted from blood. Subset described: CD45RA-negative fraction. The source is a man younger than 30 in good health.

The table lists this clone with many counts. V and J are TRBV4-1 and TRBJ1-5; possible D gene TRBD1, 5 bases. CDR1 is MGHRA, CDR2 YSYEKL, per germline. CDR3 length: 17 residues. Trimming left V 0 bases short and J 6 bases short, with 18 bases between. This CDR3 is CASSQDEGWGGTQPQHF. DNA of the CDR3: TGCGCCAGCAGCCAAGATGAGGGTTGGGGGGGGACTCAGCCCCAGCATTTT.

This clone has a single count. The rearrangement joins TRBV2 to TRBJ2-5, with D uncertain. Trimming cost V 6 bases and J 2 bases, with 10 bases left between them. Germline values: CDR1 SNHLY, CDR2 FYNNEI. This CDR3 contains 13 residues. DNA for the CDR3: TGTGCCAGCAGGGTAGAACTACAAGAGACCCAGTACTTC. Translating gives CASRVELQETQYF.

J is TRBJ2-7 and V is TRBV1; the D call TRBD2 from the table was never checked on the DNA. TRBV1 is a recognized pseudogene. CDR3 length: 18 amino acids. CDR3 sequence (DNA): TGCACCAGCAGCCCGCGGGGGACTAGCGGGAGGGGCTTCTACGAGCAGTACTTC. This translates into CTSSPRGTSGRGFYEQYF.

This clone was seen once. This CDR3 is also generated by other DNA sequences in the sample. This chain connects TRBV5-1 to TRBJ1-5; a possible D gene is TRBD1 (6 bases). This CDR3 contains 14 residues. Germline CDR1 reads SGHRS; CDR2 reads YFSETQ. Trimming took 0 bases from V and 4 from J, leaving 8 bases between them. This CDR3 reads CASSLEGGNQPQHF. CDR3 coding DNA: TGCGCCAGCAGCTTGGAAGGGGGGAATCAGCCCCAGCATTTT.

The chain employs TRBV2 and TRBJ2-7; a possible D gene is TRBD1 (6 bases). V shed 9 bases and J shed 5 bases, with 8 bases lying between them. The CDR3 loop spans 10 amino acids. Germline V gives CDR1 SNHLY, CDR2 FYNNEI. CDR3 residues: CARGGHEQYF. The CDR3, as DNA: TGTGCCAGAGGGGGTCACGAGCAGTACTTC.

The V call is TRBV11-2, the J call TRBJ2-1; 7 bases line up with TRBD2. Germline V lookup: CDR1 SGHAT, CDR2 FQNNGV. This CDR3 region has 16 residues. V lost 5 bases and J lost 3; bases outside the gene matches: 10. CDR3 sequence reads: CASSGWSSSGYNEQFF. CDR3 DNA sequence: TGTGCCAGCAGCGGTTGGTCGTCTAGCGGCTACAATGAGCAGTTCTTC.

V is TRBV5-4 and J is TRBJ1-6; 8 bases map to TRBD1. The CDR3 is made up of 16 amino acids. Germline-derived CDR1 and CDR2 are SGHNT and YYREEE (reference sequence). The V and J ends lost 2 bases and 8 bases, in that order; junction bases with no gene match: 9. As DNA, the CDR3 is TGTGCCAGCAGCTTCCTGGACAGGGTTGCGGATTCACCCCTCCACTTT. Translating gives CASSFLDRVADSPLHF.

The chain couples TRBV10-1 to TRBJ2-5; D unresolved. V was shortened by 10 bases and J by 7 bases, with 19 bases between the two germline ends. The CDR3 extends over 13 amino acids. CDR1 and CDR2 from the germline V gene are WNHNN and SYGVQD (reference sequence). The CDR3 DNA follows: TGCGCCACCGGGCCCGCCGGTGGAACGACCCAGTACTTC. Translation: CATGPAGGTTQYF.

In nucleotides, the CDR3 is TGTGCCAGCAGCGGGGCCGCGGCTAGCGCCGGCTACAATGAGCAGTTCTTC. This encodes CASSGAAASAGYNEQFF. The V gene is TRBV11-3, the J gene TRBJ2-1; a possible D gene is TRBD2 (6 bases). Germline V gene lookup returns CDR1 SGHNT and CDR2 YENEEA. Trimming took 5 bases from V and 3 from J, leaving 20 bases between them. The CDR3 is 17 residues long.

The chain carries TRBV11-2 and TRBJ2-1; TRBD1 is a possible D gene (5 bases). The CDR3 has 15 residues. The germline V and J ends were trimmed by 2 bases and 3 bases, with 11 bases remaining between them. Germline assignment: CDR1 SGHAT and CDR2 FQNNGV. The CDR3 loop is CASSLPVGVYNEQFF. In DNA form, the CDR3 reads TGTGCCAGCAGCTTACCGGTAGGGGTCTACAATGAGCAGTTCTTC.

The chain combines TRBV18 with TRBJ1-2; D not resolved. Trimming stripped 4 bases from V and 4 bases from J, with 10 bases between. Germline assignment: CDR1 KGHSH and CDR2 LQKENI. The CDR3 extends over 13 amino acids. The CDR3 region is CASSRTESYGYTF. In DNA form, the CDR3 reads TGTGCCAGCTCACGGACGGAATCCTATGGCTACACCTTC.

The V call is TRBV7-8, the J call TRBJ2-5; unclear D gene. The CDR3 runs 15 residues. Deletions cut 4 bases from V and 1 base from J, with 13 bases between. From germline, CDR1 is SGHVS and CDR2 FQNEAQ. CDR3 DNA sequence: TGTGCCAGCAGCTCCCCTCGACTCCTCCAAGAGACCCAGTACTTC. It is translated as CASSSPRLLQETQYF.

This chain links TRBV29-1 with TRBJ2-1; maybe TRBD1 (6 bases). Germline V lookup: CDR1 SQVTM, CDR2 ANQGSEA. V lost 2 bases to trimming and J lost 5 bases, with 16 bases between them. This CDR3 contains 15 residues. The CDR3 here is CSVEFLGQGNNEQFF. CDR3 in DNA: TGCAGCGTTGAATTTCTTGGGCAGGGGAACAATGAGCAGTTCTTC.

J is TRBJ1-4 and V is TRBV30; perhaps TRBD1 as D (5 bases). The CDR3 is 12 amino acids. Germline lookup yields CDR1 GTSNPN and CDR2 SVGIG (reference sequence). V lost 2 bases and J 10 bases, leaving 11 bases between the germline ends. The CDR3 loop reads CAWSLGQGKLFF. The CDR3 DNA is TGTGCCTGGAGTTTGGGGCAGGGAAAACTGTTTTTT. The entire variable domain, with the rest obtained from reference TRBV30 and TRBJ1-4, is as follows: SQTIHQWPATLVQPVGSPLSLECTVEGTSNPNLYWYRQAAGRGLQLLFYSVGIGQISSEVPQNLSASRPQDRQFILSSKKLLLSDSGFYLCAWSLGQGKLFFGSGTQLSVL.

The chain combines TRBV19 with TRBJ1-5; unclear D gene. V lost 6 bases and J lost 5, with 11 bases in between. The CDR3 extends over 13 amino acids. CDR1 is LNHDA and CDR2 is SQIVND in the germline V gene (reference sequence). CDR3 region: CASRGSGDQPQHF. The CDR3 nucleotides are TGTGCCAGTAGAGGGAGTGGAGATCAGCCCCAGCATTTT. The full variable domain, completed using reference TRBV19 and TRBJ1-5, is DGGITQSPKYLFRKEGQNVTLSCEQNLNHDAMYWYRQDPGQGLRLIYYSQIVNDFQKGDIAEGYSVSREKKESFPLTVTSAQKNPTAFYLCASRGSGDQPQHFGDGTRLSIL.

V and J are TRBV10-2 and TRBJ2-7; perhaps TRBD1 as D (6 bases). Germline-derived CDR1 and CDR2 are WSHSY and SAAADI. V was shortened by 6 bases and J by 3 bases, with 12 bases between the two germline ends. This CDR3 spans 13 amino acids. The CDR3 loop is CASRSWTDYEQYF. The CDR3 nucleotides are TGCGCCAGCAGGTCCTGGACAGACTACGAGCAGTACTTC.

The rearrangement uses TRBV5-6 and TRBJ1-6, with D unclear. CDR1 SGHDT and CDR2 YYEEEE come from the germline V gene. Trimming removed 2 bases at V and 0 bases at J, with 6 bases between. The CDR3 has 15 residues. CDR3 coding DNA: TGTGCCAGCAGCTTTGGGAGCTCCTATAATTCACCCCTCCACTTT. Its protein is CASSFGSSYNSPLHF.

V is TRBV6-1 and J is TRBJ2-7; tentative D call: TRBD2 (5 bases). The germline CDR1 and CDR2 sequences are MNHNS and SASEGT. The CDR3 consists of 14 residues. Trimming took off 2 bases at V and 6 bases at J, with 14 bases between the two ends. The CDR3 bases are TGTGCCAGCAGTGAACGCAGGACTTTTGGCGAGCAGTACTTC. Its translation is CASSERRTFGEQYF.

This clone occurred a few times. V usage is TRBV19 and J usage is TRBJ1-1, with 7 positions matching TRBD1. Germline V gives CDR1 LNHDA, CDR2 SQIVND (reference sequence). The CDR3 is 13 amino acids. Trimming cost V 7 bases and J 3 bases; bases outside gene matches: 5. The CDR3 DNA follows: TGTGCCAGTACAGCCAGGGGGGACACTGAAGCTTTCTTT. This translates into CASTARGDTEAFF.

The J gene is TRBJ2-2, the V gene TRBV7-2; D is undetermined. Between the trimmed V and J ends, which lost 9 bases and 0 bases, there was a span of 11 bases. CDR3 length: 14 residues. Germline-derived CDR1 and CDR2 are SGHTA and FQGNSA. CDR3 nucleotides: TGTGCCAGTGGACCTTCTACGAACACCGGGGAGCTGTTTTTT. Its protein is CASGPSTNTGELFF.

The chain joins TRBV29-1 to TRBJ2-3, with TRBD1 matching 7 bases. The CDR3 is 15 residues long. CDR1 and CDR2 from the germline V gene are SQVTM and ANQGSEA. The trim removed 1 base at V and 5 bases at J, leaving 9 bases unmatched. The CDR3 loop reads CSVEGGQYRGDTQYF. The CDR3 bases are TGCAGCGTTGAAGGGGGACAGTACCGAGGAGATACGCAGTATTTT.

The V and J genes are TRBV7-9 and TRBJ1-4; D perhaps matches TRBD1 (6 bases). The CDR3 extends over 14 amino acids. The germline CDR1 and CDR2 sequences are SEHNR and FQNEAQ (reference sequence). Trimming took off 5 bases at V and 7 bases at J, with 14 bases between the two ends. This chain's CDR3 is CASSTRGDSEKLFF. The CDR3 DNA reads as TGTGCCAGCAGCACGAGGGGGGATAGTGAAAAACTGTTTTTT. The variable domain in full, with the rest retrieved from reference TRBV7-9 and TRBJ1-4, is DTGVSQNPRHKITKRGQNVTFRCDPISEHNRLYWYRQTLGQGPEFLTYFQNEAQLEKSRLLSDRFSAERPKGSFSTLEIQRTEQGDSAMYLCASSTRGDSEKLFFGSGTQLSVL.

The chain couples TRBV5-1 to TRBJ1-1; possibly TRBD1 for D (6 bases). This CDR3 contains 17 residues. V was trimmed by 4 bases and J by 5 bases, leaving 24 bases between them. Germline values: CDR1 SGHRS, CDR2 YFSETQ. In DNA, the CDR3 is TGCGCCAGCAGCGGAATGGGCCGGGGGCTGAGGGATACTGAAGCTTTCTTT. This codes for CASSGMGRGLRDTEAFF.

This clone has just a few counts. Here the CDR3 reads CASSEGWGTGSNQPQHF. For the CDR3, the DNA is TGTGCCAGCAGTGAAGGCTGGGGGACAGGGAGCAATCAGCCCCAGCATTTT. The genes are TRBV2 and TRBJ1-5; TRBD1 aligns across 9 bases. V lost 1 base and J lost 1; bases outside the gene matches: 5. The germline V gene encodes CDR1 SNHLY and CDR2 FYNNEI. This CDR3 spans 17 amino acids.

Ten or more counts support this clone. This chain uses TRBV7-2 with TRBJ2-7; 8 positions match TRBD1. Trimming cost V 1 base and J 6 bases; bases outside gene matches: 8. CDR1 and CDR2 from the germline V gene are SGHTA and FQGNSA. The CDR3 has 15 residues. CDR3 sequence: CASSLVPGGVGEQYF. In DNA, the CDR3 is TGTGCCAGCAGCTTAGTACCAGGGGGCGTGGGCGAGCAGTACTTC. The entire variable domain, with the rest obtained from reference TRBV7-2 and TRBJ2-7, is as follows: GAGVSQSPSNKVTEKGKDVELRCDPISGHTALYWYRQSLGQGLEFLIYFQGNSAPDKSGLPSDRFSAERTGGSVSTLTIQRTQQEDSAVYLCASSLVPGGVGEQYFGPGTRLTVT.

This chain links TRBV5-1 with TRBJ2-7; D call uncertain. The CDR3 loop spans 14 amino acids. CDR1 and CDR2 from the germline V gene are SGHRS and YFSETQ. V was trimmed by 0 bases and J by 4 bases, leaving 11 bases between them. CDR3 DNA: TGCGCCAGCAGCTTGGGACCTGACATATACGAGCAGTACTTC. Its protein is CASSLGPDIYEQYF.

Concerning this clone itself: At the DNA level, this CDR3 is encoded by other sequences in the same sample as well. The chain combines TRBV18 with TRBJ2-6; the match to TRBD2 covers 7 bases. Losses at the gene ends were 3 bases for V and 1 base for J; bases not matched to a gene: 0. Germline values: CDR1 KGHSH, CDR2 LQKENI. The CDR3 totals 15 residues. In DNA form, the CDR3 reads TGTGCCAGCTCACCCGGGGGGTCTGGGGCCAACGTCCTGACTTTC. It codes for CASSPGGSGANVLTF.

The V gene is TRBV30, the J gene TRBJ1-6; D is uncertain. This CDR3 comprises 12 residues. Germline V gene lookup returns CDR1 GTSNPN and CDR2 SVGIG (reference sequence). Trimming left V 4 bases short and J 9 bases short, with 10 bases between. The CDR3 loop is CAWKPVGSPLHF. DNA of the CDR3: TGTGCCTGGAAACCCGTGGGTTCACCCCTCCACTTT.

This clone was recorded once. The CDR3 coding sequence is TGCGCCAGCAGCTTAAGCGGGAGGGATACCAATGAGCAGTTCTTC. Its translation is CASSLSGRDTNEQFF. V usage is TRBV5-1 and J usage is TRBJ2-1; TRBD2 aligns across 10 bases. This CDR3 contains 15 residues. V lost 2 bases, J lost 6 bases, and 5 bases stayed unmatched. Germline V gene lookup returns CDR1 SGHRS and CDR2 YFSETQ. The whole variable domain, remainder taken from reference TRBV5-1 and TRBJ2-1, is KAGVTQTPRYLIKTRGQQVTLSCSPISGHRSVSWYQQTPGQGLQFLFEYFSETQRNKGNFPGRFSGRQFSNSRSEMNVSTLELGDSALYLCASSLSGRDTNEQFFGPGTRLTVL.